The 10 T cell receptor beta chains in this list originate from one sample, sequenced in a study of response to subunit inactivated influenza vaccine. TCRdb independently ran MiXCR on the RT-PCR reads; one entry per CDR3 protein. The sample carries about 500,000 distinct CDR3 sequences, approximately 15% recorded once. The material was CD4+ T cells sorted from PBMCs, obtained around 25 months after vaccination. The receptor set was obtained from a man aged 50-75 years who received an inactivated influenza vaccine.

This clonotype occurred a few times. This chain links TRBV7-8 with TRBJ2-2, with TRBD2 identical over 9 bases. CDR3 length equals 17 residues. V was pared by 2 bases and J by 4 bases, with 8 bases of the junction left unmatched. Germline V gene lookup returns CDR1 SGHVS and CDR2 FQNEAQ. The CDR3 DNA reads as TGTGCCAGCAGCTTATCCTCTAGCGGGACGACCACCGGGGAGCTGTTTTTT. Amino acid sequence: CASSLSSSGTTTGELFF.

The chain has TRBV11-1 and TRBJ2-2; 13 nucleotides match TRBD2. Per germline, CDR1 SGHAT and CDR2 FQDESV (reference sequence). The CDR3 spans 18 residues. Trimming took 5 bases from V and 0 from J; bases not matched to a gene: 6. CDR3 amino acids: CASSPGLAGTSNTGELFF. For the CDR3, the DNA is TGTGCCAGCAGCCCGGGACTAGCGGGGACTTCGAACACCGGGGAGCTGTTTTTT.

This chain links TRBV20-1 with TRBJ1-5, with 9 bases that match TRBD1. This CDR3 contains 13 residues. The germline V gene encodes CDR1 DFQATT and CDR2 SNEGSKA (reference sequence). After removal of 6 bases from V and 6 bases from J, the junction contained 6 bases not matched to a gene. CDR3 bases: TGCAGTGCGCCACAGGGGGCGGGTCAGCCCCAGCATTTT. This encodes CSAPQGAGQPQHF.

There are many counts of this clonotype. The chain couples TRBV20-1 to TRBJ2-3; 13 bases are shared with TRBD2. Germline V gene lookup returns CDR1 DFQATT and CDR2 SNEGSKA (reference sequence). The CDR3 is 17 residues long. V was clipped by 0 bases and J by 4 bases; unmatched bases: 7. In nucleotides, the CDR3 is TGCAGTGCTAGAGATCTGGGACTAGCGGGGTCCCCAGATACGCAGTATTTT. It specifies CSARDLGLAGSPDTQYF.

This clonotype was counted between two and nine times. The chain links TRBV14 to TRBJ1-1; D gene ambiguous. The germline V and J ends were trimmed by 4 bases and 3 bases, with 12 bases remaining between them. Looked up from germline, CDR1 is SGHDN and CDR2 is FVKESK. The CDR3 covers 14 residues. CDR3 in amino acids: CASSRNVGDTEAFF. In nucleotides, the CDR3 is TGTGCCAGCAGCCGTAACGTTGGGGACACTGAAGCTTTCTTT.

V usage is TRBV2 and J usage is TRBJ1-4; weak D call: TRBD1 (6 bases). Trimming shortened V by 6 bases and J by 4 bases, and 12 bases separated the two germline ends. In germline, CDR1 is SNHLY, CDR2 FYNNEI. The CDR3 has 14 residues. The DNA of the CDR3 is TGTGCCAGCAGCATCGACAGGCGTAATGAAAAACTGTTTTTT. Amino acid sequence: CASSIDRRNEKLFF. Together with reference TRBV2 and TRBJ1-4, the CDR3 gives the full variable domain: EPEVTQTPSHQVTQMGQEVILRCVPISNHLYFYWYRQILGQKVEFLVSFYNNEISEKSEIFDDQFSVERPDGSNFTLKIRSTKLEDSAMYFCASSIDRRNEKLFFGSGTQLSVL.

This clonotype was detected ten times or more. The chain joins TRBV4-2 to TRBJ2-4; D unclear. CDR3 size: 15 residues. V lost 0 bases to trimming and J lost 1 base, with 7 bases between them. Germline assignment: CDR1 LGHNA and CDR2 YNFKEQ. The CDR3 DNA reads TGTGCCAGCAGCCAAGAGGGCGGTGCCAAAAACATTCAGTACTTC. This encodes CASSQEGGAKNIQYF.

This clonotype was picked up a small number of times. The chain recombines TRBV5-1 with TRBJ1-4; TRBD1 aligns across 9 bases. J gave up 6 bases and V 6 bases, and 6 bases lay outside the gene matches. This CDR3 contains 14 residues. The germline CDR1 and CDR2 sequences are SGHRS and YFSETQ. As DNA, the CDR3 is TGCGCCAGCAAGACGGACAGGGGACATGAAAAACTGTTTTTT. Encoded protein: CASKTDRGHEKLFF. The whole variable domain, remainder taken from reference TRBV5-1 and TRBJ1-4, is KAGVTQTPRYLIKTRGQQVTLSCSPISGHRSVSWYQQTPGQGLQFLFEYFSETQRNKGNFPGRFSGRQFSNSRSEMNVSTLELGDSALYLCASKTDRGHEKLFFGSGTQLSVL.

In its sample, this clonotype was seen many times. The rearrangement links TRBV12-3 or TRBV12-4 to TRBJ1-6; TRBD1 agrees at 8 bases. The CDR3 spans 17 residues. With V trimmed by 6 bases and J by 0 bases, 7 bases remained unmatched. For the CDR3, the DNA is TGTGCCAGCAGCCTGACAGGGGCCAACTCCTATAATTCACCCCTCCACTTT. Residues: CASSLTGANSYNSPLHF.

CDR3: CSATRSKEQYF. The CDR3 DNA sequence: TGCAGTGCTACCAGGAGCAAGGAGCAGTACTTC. The genes are TRBV20-1 and TRBJ2-7; D remains unclear. V shed 4 bases and J shed 7 bases, with 11 bases lying between them. This CDR3 contains 11 residues. Germline CDR1 DFQATT, CDR2 SNEGSKA (reference sequence).